This TCR beta chain came from a study of shared clonotypes between healthy human individuals. Whole-study context: Researchers drew samples from a couple of women and a few men aged 18 to 49. Study findings and constraints: The sampled material consisted only of blood, and tissue repertoires are likely to differ.

Of note for this clone: Its antigen is still unknown.

Subsets obtained from CD4+ cells comprised CD45RA+ naive and CD45RA-negative memory cells. V gave up 5 bases and J gave up 10 bases; unmatched junction bases: 9. Per germline, CDR1 SGHTA and CDR2 FQGNSA. The CDR3 extends over 16 amino acids. Each cell subset's genomic DNA was divided evenly among several immunoSEQ plates. Profiling relied on immunoSEQ multiplex PCR, and the TCRdb table lists in-frame clones only, not all of them. The sample contains more than 2,000,000 clones, more than 90% of which appear only once. The TCR sequence derives from a man aged 18 to 30 in good health. The chain couples TRBV7-2 to TRBJ2-1; 15 positions match TRBD2. Sequencing input: naive CD4+ T cells sorted from blood. Subset defined: CD45RA+ positively selected. The CDR3 spells CASSTWTSGRALEQFF. The CDR3 DNA reads as TGTGCCAGCAGCACCTGGACTAGCGGGAGGGCATTAGAGCAGTTCTTC.